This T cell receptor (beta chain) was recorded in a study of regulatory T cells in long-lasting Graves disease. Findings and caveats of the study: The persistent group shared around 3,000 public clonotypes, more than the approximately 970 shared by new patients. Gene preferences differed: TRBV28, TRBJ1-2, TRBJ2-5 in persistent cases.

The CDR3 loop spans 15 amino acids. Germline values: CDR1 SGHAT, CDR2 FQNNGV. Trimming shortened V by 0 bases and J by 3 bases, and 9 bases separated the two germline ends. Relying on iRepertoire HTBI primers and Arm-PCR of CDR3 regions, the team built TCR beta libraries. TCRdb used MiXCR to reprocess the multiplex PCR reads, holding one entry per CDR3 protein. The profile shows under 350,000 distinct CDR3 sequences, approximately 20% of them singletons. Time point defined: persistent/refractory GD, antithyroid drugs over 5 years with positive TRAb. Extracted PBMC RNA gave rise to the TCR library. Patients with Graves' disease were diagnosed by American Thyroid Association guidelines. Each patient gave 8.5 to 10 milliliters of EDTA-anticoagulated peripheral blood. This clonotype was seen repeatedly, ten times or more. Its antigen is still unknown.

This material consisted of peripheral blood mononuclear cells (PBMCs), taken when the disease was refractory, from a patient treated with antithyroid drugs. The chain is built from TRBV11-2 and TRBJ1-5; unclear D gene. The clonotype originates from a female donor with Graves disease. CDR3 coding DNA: TGTGCCAGCAGCTTAGACGGACGGATCAATCAGCCCCAGCATTTT. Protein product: CASSLDGRINQPQHF.